The clone carrying this T cell receptor beta chain was detected many times. This sample was taken from a study of CD8+CD57+ T cells in acquired aplastic anemia. Deletions cut 7 bases from V and 1 base from J, with 11 bases between. This CDR3 spans 15 amino acids. The germline gives CDR1 MNHNS, CDR2 SASEGT. Profiling of TCR beta VDJ combinations and CDR3 sequences used genomic DNA as template. MiXCR, applied by TCRdb to the reads, yields one record per CDR3 protein. The sample contains 150,000 to 200,000 distinct CDR3 sequences, 40% to 50% of which appear only once. The authors sequenced patients whose flow cytometry had shown CD8+CD57+ cell expansion. Patients had received no therapy at the time of blood sampling.

Sequencing was carried out using sorted CD4+, CD8+, or CD8+CD57+ T cells (not recorded which) from PBMCs. This receptor was obtained from a human donor with aplastic anemia. The chain uses TRBV6-1 and TRBJ1-6; D is undetermined. The CDR3 region is CASIPIESYNSPLHF. The CDR3 DNA follows: TGTGCCAGCATCCCGATTGAGTCCTATAATTCACCCCTCCACTTT.